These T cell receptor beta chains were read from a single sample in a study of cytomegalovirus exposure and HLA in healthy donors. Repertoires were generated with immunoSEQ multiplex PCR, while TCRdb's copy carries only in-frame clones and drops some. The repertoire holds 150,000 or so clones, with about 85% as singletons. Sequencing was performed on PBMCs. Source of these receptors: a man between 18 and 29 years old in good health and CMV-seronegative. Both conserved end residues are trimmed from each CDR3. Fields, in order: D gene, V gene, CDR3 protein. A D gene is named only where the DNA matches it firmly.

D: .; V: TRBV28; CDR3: ASSFTLVPLAPQH
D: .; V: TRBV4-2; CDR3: ASSQEPTGNEQY
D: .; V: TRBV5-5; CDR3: ASIPTKLNEKLF
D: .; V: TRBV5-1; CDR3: ASSSTGQGGYT
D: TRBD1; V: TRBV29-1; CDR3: SGRTGTGNTIY
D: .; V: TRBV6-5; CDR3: ASSYSLQAYEQY
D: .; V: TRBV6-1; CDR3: ASSPVYSNQPQH
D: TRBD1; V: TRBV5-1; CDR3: ASSLDPGQGYEQY
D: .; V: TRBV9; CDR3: ASSVGGLANSPLH
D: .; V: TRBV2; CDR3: ASHREATGELF
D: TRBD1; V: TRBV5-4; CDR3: ASSAGQGMGYGYT
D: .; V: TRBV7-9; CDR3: ASSSASMSVPLH
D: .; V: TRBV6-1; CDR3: ASIGQPLYEQY
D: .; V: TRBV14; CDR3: ASSQSHTGGMGYT
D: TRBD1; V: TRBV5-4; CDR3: ASSPPGQPNSGANVLT
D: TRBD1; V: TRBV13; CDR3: ASSSGGTGYYEQY
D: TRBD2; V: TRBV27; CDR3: ASSFLTTSGSTDTQY
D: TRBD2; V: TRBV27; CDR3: ASSLGSWGEGYEQY
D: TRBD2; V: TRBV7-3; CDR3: ASSSTGLAGTDEQF
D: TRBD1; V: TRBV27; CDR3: ASSYRGRVGANVLT
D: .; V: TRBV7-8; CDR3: ASSLARVVRQPQH
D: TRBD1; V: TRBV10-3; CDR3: AISTGQGLEQY
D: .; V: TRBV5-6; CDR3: ASSLGTGRNTEAF
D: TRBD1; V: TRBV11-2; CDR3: ASSLKWDRESEQY
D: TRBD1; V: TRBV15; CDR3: ATSRVRQGSETQY
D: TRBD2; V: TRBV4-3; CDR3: ASSQEALLAGEQY
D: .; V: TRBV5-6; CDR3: ASSSLRNSPLH
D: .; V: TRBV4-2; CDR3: ASSQAVVYGYT
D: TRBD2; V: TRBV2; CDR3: ASPGGGSTDTQY